This T cell receptor beta chain was observed in a study of sequential checkpoint blockade in melanoma (dated by TCRdb to about 2019). With respect to the entire study: Patients were assigned by 1:1 randomization to either first-line nivolumab followed by ipilimumab (arm A) or ipilimumab followed by nivolumab (arm B). Both trial sequences were followed by maintenance nivolumab. Matched tumor biopsies were taken from some 22 patients before treatment and at week 13, after single-agent nivolumab (arm A) or ipilimumab (arm B). DNA from 90 to 100 pretreatment melanoma tumor samples was subjected to TCRbeta immunosequencing. Approximately 79% of the matched pre- and post-treatment tumor biopsy pairs came from the same lesion. Broader findings and caveats from the paper: In the nivolumab-first arm (arm A), an association was found between pretreatment tumor TIL clonality and response (P = .04). Validation of the response-prediction model combining TCR metrics and mutation burden is needed in larger, independent patient cohorts. Clinical benefit was about 30 times more likely to be achieved by patients whose tumor T-cell fraction and clonality increased by week 13. Small sample sizes and reduced statistical power limited the analyses of tumor T-cell fraction within each arm. Tumor T-cell fraction and clonality correlated with PD-L1 staining and CD8+ T-cell counts but not with mutational load.

There are a few counts of this clone. The antigen this receptor binds is unknown. No qualities accompany the bases; no much larger clone lies one base away. TCRbeta CDR3 regions were immunosequenced from genomic DNA with the immunoSEQ Assay. Before high-throughput sequencing, the genomic DNA was amplified using bias-controlled multiplex PCR. The original pipeline was this. To quantify the absolute abundance of each unique TCRbeta CDR3 region, the sequences were collapsed and filtered. Clonality, defined as 1 minus Pielou's evenness, was calculated using only productive rearrangements. Tumor T-cell fraction was calculated by normalizing TCRbeta template counts to usable DNA, which was estimated from several housekeeping genes. Clones with significantly greater frequencies in on-treatment versus baseline samples were identified using a previously published method. TCRdb limited this immuneACCESS table to in-frame rearrangements with V and J called. A share of clones is missing; checked studies link under half to unresolved V genes, and the rest is unexplained. Clonal size and the V and J genes are those of that table, whereas D and trimming came from the DNA. For this sample the table gives 40,000 or so clones, of which more than 25% were detected only once. 1.6% of the sample comes from the top ten.

Including cysteine and phenylalanine, the CDR3 has 14 amino acids. Only the CDR3 region is kept as DNA, spanning 42 bases read in frame from base 1. Per the germline V gene, MNHGY is the CDR1 and SAAAGT is the CDR2. Cut back by 0 bases and 3 bases, the V and J ends lie 9 bases apart. What this sample's treatment or condition label stands for: randomized to nivolumab then ipilimumab (arm A) or the reverse (arm B). No trial patient had received prior DNA-damaging chemotherapy. Samples came from patients with melanoma in CheckMate 064, a randomized, open-label phase II trial of sequential checkpoint blockade. Tumor TCR sequencing used genomic DNA from formalin-fixed paraffin-embedded (FFPE) tissue samples.

Rearrangement joined TRBV6-8 to TRBJ2-7, with the D gene not confidently named. This receptor was identified in a human donor with melanoma. The sample in question was tumor tissue (inferred from file names), obtained from a patient given nivolumab and ipilimumab in sequence. The nucleotide sequence is TGTGCCAGCAGTTACTCTGCCGTAGTCTACGAGCAGTACTTC. Its protein is CASSYSAVVYEQYF.